The 9 T cell receptor beta chains below were found in one sample sequenced in a study of T cell responses to AZD1222 COVID-19 vaccine. The data were produced by immunoSEQ multiplex PCR, yet TCRdb's version contains in-frame clones alone and is incomplete. Among under 140,000 clones, 70% to 90% were seen once, and the ten largest hold approximately 3.5%. The sequencing here drew on peripheral blood, taken on day 0 of AZD1222 vaccination. The source of these receptors is an adult in good health.

The rearrangement uses TRBV13 and TRBJ2-7, with 12 nucleotides matching TRBD2. Germline V gene data show CDR1 as PRHDT and CDR2 as FYEKMQ (reference sequence). The CDR3 loop spans 17 amino acids. V shed 4 bases and J 4 bases; nucleotides not matched to a gene: 11. CDR3 DNA: TGTGCCAGCAGCTCCCTCTTACTAGCGGGGGGCCAATACGAGCAGTACTTC. The encoded protein is CASSSLLLAGGQYEQYF. The variable domain in full, completed from reference TRBV13 and TRBJ2-7, reads AAGVIQSPRHLIKEKRETATLKCYPIPRHDTVYWYQQGPGQDPQFLISFYEKMQSDKGSIPDRFSAQQFSDYHSELNMSSLELGDSALYFCASSSLLLAGGQYEQYFGPGTRLTVT.

A few counts support this clone. V usage is TRBV24-1 and J usage is TRBJ2-3, with 7 bases aligning to TRBD2. This CDR3 comprises 16 residues. V dropped 0 bases and J dropped 6; count of bases not matched to a gene: 8. Looked up from germline, CDR1 is KGHDR and CDR2 is SFDVKD. In DNA form, the CDR3 reads TGTGCCACCAGTGATTTGCGGCAGGGACTATCGGATACGCAGTATTTT. Residues: CATSDLRQGLSDTQYF.

The CDR3 coding sequence is TGTGCCAGCACCCCAAGTAGAAGTTTCTATGGCTACACCTTC. Protein: CASTPSRSFYGYTF. V and J are TRBV3-1 (or the pseudogene TRBV3-2) and TRBJ1-2; D is undetermined. Germline V gene lookup returns CDR1 LGHDT and CDR2 YNNKEL (reference sequence). Trimming removed 7 bases from V and 4 bases from J, with 16 bases in between. The CDR3 consists of 14 residues.

The chain is built from TRBV9 and TRBJ2-3; 9 positions agree with TRBD1. The CDR3 is 15 residues long. The V gene end was trimmed by 4 bases and the J gene end by 0 bases; junction bases not matched to a gene: 3. The germline CDR1 and CDR2 sequences are SGDLS and YYNGEE. The CDR3 here is CASSPTGGSTDTQYF. The CDR3 DNA is TGTGCCAGCAGCCCGACAGGGGGAAGCACAGATACGCAGTATTTT. Using reference TRBV9 and TRBJ2-3 for the parts outside the CDR3, the full variable domain is DSGVTQTPKHLITATGQRVTLRCSPRSGDLSVYWYQQSLDQGLQFLIQYYNGEERAKGNILERFSAQQFPDLHSELNLSSLELGDSALYFCASSPTGGSTDTQYFGPGTRLTVL.

The genes are TRBV6-5 and TRBJ2-7, with 7 nucleotides matching TRBD2. CDR3 length: 13 residues. Germline-derived CDR1 and CDR2 are MNHEY and SVGAGI. Germline trimming cut 3 bases from V and 3 bases from J; bases unmatched to any gene: 2. The CDR3 DNA sequence: TGTGCCAGCAGTTATGGGAGGGGCTACGAGCAGTACTTC. Translating it yields CASSYGRGYEQYF.

The chain couples TRBV29-1 to TRBJ1-3, with D unclear. The germline V gene has CDR1 SQVTM and CDR2 ANQGSEA. V was cut by 0 bases and J by 0 bases, with 9 bases left in between. The length of the CDR3 is 15 residues. CDR3 residues: CSVEERRISGNTIYF. CDR3 in DNA: TGCAGCGTTGAAGAGAGAAGGATCTCTGGAAACACCATATATTTT.

CDR3 sequence reads: CASSLLSAERETQYF. In DNA form, the CDR3 reads TGTGCCAGCAGTCTCCTTTCGGCGGAGAGGGAGACCCAGTACTTC. This chain joins TRBV27 and TRBJ2-5; no reliable D call. V was pared by 5 bases and J by 5 bases, with 18 bases between. Germline V gives CDR1 MNHEY, CDR2 SMNVEV (reference sequence). This CDR3 has 15 amino acids.

The V gene is TRBV18, the J gene TRBJ2-1, with D perhaps matching TRBD1 (6 bases). Trimming pared 2 bases from V and 5 bases from J, leaving 7 bases between. The V gene's germline CDR1 is KGHSH and CDR2 LQKENI. This CDR3 comprises 13 residues. CDR3 residues: CASSPRGNNEQFF. CDR3 nucleotides: TGTGCCAGCTCACCAAGGGGGAACAATGAGCAGTTCTTC. The full variable domain, with the rest looked up from reference TRBV18 and TRBJ2-1, is NAGVMQNPRHLVRRRGQEARLRCSPMKGHSHVYWYRQLPEEGLKFMVYLQKENIIDESGMPKERFSAEFPKEGPSILRIQQVVRGDSAAYFCASSPRGNNEQFFGPGTRLTVL.

The V and J genes are TRBV5-1 and TRBJ1-4; D might be TRBD1 (5 bases). From germline, CDR1 is SGHRS and CDR2 YFSETQ. V lost 4 bases to trimming and J lost 2 bases, with 15 bases between them. This CDR3 has 16 amino acids. As DNA, the CDR3 is TGCGCCAGCAGCCCGACGGTGACAGTCACTAATGAAAAACTGTTTTTT. Protein sequence: CASSPTVTVTNEKLFF.